These T cell receptor beta chains were read from a single sample in a study of blood T cell repertoires in COVID-19. Data came from immunoSEQ multiplex PCR; TCRdb stores just in-frame clones and leaves some out. The table lists tens of thousands of clones, roughly 84% of them singletons. Source material: peripheral blood. Receptor source: a man in his 60s with acute or convalescent COVID-19. Each CDR3 is given with its conserved first and last residue. A D gene is named only where the DNA matches it firmly. A row's size may be missing; if present it is once, few, many or a size class.

TRBD1 | TRBJ1-2 | TRBV10-3 | few | CAISRDSINYGYTF | TGTGCCATCAGCCGGGACAGTATAAACTATGGCTACACCTTC
- | TRBJ2-5 | TRBV7-2 | - | CASSLGWGPRETQYF | TGTGCCAGCAGCTTAGGGTGGGGGCCTAGGGAGACCCAGTACTTC
- | TRBJ1-3 | TRBV10-2 | - | CASKRAGGRSGNTIYF | TGCGCCAGCAAACGGGCGGGGGGACGCTCTGGAAACACCATATATTTT
TRBD1 | TRBJ1-1 | TRBV19 | once | CASTIWGQGKYTEAFF | TGTGCCAGTACCATCTGGGGACAGGGGAAATACACTGAAGCTTTCTTT
TRBD1 | TRBJ1-6 | TRBV28 | once | CASISRGQGNSPLHF | TGTGCCAGTATTTCTAGGGGACAGGGAAATTCACCCCTCCACTTT
TRBD1 | TRBJ1-6 | TRBV6-5 | once | CASRLRQGVLSPLHF | TGTGCCAGCAGGCTTCGACAGGGGGTTCTTTCACCCCTCCACTTT
- | TRBJ1-1 | TRBV11-2 | - | CASSPPQGMNTEAFF | TGTGCCAGCAGCCCCCCGCAGGGCATGAACACTGAAGCTTTCTTT
- | TRBJ1-5 | TRBV19 | - | CASRHREGTNQPQHF | TGTGCCAGTAGACACAGGGAGGGGACCAATCAGCCCCAGCATTTT
- | TRBJ1-1 | TRBV25-1 | - | CASSAQGPPEAFF | TGTGCCAGCAGCGCCCAGGGTCCCCCTGAAGCTTTCTTT
- | TRBJ1-3 | TRBV28 | - | CASSPRTAPPGNTIYF | TGTGCCAGCAGTCCTCGGACAGCCCCACCTGGAAACACCATATATTTT